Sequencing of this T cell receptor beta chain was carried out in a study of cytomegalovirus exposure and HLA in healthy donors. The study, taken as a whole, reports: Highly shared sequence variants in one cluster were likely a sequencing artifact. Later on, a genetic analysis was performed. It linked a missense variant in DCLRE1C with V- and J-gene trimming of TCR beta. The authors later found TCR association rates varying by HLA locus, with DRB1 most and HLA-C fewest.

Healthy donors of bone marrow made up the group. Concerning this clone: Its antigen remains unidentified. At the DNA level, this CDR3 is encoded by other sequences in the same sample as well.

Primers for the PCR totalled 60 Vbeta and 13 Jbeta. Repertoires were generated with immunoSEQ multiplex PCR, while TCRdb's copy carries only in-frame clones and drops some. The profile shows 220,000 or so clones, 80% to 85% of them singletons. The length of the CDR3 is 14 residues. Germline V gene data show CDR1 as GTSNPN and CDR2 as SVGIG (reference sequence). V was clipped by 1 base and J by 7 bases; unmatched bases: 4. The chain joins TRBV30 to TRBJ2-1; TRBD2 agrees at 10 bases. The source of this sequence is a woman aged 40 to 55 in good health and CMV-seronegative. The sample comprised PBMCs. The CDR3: CAWSGLAGVNEQFF. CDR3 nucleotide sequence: TGTGCCTGGAGTGGTCTAGCGGGAGTTAATGAGCAGTTCTTC.